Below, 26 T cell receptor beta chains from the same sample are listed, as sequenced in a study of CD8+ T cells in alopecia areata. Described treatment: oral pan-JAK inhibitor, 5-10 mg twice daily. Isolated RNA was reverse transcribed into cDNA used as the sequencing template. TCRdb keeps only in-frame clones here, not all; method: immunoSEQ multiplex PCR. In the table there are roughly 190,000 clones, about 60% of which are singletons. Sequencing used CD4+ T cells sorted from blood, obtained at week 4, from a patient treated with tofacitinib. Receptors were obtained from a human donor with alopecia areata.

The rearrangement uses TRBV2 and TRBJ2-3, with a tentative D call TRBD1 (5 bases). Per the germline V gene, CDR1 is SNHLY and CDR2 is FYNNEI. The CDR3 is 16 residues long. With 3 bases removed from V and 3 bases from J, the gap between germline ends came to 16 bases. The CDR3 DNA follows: TGTGCCAGCAGTGAGTGGGCAGGGTCCAGTACAGATACGCAGTATTTT. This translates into CASSEWAGSSTDTQYF. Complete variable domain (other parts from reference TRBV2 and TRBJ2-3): EPEVTQTPSHQVTQMGQEVILRCVPISNHLYFYWYRQILGQKVEFLVSFYNNEISEKSEIFDDQFSVERPDGSNFTLKIRSTKLEDSAMYFCASSEWAGSSTDTQYFGPGTRLTVL.

Here the CDR3 reads CSVEPPGRTSTDTQYF. CDR3 nucleotide sequence: TGCAGCGTCGAACCCCCGGGACGGACGAGCACAGATACGCAGTATTTT. The chain combines TRBV29-1 with TRBJ2-3; either TRBD1 or TRBD2 may fit D (5 bases each). This CDR3 is built from 16 residues. Deletions cut 6 bases from V and 0 bases from J, with 19 bases between. Per germline, CDR1 SQVTM and CDR2 ANQGSEA.

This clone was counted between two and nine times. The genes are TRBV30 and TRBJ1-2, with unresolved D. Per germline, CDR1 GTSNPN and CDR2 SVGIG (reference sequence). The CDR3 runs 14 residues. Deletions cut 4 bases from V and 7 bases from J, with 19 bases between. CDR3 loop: CAWKLNSPRIGYTF. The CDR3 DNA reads TGTGCCTGGAAGTTGAACAGCCCTCGGATTGGCTACACCTTC.

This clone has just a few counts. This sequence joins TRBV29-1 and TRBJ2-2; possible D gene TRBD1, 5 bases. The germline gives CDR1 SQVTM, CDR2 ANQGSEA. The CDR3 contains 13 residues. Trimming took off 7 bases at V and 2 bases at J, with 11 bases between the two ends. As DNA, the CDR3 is TGCAGCGCACAGACAGTAAACACCGGGGAGCTGTTTTTT. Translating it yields CSAQTVNTGELFF.

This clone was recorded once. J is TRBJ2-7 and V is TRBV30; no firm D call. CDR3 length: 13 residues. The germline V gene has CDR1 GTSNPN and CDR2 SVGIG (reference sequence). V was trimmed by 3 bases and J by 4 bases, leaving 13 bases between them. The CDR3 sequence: CAWRQTARYEQYF. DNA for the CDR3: TGTGCCTGGAGGCAGACCGCCCGTTACGAGCAGTACTTC.

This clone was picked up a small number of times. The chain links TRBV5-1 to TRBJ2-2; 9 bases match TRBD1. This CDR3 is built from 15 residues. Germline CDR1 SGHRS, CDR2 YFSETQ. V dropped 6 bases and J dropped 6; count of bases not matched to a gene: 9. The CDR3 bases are TGCGCCAGCACCCTTCGGACAGGGGAGGCCGGGGAGCTGTTTTTT. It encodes CASTLRTGEAGELFF.

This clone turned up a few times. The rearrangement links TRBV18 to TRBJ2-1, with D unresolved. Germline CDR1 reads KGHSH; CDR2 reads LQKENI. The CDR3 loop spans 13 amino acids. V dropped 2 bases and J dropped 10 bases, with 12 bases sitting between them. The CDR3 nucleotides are TGTGCCAGCTCACCAGCCGATCGAAAGGAGCAGTTCTTC. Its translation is CASSPADRKEQFF.

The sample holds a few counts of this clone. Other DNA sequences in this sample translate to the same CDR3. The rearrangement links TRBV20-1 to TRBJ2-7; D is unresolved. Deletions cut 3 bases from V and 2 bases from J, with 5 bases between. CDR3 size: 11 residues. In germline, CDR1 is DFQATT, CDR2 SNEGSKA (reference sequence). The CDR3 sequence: CSASGPYEQYF. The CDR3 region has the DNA TGCAGTGCTAGCGGCCCCTACGAGCAGTACTTC.

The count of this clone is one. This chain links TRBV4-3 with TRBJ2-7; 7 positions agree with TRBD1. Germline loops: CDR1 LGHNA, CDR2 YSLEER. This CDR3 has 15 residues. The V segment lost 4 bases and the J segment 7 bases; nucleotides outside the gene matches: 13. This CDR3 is CASSRTGDSKGEQYF. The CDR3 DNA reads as TGCGCCAGCAGCCGAACAGGGGATTCGAAAGGGGAGCAGTACTTC.

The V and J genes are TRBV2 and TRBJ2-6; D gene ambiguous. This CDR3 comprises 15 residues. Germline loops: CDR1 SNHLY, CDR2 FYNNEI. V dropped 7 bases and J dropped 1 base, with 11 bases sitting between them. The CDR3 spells CASKGFSSGANVLTF. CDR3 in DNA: TGTGCCAGCAAGGGCTTTTCTTCTGGGGCCAACGTCCTGACTTTC.

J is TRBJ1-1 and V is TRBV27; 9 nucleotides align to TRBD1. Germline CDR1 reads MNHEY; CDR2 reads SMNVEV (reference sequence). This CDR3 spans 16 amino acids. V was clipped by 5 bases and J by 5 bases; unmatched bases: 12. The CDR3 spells CASSLIPGTGTTEAFF. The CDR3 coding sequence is TGTGCCAGCAGTCTCATACCCGGGACAGGGACGACTGAAGCTTTCTTT.

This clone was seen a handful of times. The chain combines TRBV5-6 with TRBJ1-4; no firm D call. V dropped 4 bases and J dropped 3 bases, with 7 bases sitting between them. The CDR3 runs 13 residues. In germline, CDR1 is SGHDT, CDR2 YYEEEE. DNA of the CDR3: TGTGCCAGCAGCGGCAGAGCTAATGAAAAACTGTTTTTT. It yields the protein CASSGRANEKLFF.

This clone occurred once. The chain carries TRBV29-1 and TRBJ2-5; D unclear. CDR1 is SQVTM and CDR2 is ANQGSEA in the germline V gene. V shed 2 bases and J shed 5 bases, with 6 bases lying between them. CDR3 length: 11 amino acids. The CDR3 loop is CSVEFRETQYF. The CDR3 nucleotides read TGCAGCGTTGAATTTAGGGAGACCCAGTACTTC.

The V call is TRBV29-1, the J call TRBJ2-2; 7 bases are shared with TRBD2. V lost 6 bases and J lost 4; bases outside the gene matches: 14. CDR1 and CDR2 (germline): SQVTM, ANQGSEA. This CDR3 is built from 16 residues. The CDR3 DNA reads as TGCAGCGTACCGCAGCGGGACGGCTTCATCACCGGGGAGCTGTTTTTT. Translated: CSVPQRDGFITGELFF.

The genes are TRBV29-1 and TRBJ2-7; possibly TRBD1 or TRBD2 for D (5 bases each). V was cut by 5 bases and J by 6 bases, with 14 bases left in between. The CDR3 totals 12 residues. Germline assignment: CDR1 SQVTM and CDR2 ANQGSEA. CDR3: CSVRTGPPEQYF. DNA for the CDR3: TGCAGCGTTCGTACGGGACCGCCCGAGCAGTACTTC.

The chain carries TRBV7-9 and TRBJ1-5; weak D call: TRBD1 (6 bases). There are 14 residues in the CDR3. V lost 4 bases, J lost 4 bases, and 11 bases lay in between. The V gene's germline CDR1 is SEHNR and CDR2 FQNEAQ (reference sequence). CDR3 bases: TGTGCCAGCAGCTCCACAGGGCCAAATCAGCCCCAGCATTTT. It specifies CASSSTGPNQPQHF.

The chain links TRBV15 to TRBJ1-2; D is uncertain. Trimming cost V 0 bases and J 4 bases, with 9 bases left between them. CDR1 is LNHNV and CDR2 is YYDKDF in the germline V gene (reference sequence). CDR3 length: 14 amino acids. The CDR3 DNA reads TGTGCCACCAGCAGAGACAGGACTACCTATGGCTACACCTTC. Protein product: CATSRDRTTYGYTF.

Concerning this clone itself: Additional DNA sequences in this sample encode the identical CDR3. Here the CDR3 reads CAWNRVFTDTQYF. The CDR3 DNA reads TGTGCCTGGAATCGTGTTTTCACAGATACGCAGTATTTT. The V and J genes are TRBV30 and TRBJ2-3; D uncertain. Trimming stripped 4 bases from V and 2 bases from J, with 10 bases between. CDR1 and CDR2 (germline): GTSNPN, SVGIG (reference sequence). CDR3 length: 13 amino acids.

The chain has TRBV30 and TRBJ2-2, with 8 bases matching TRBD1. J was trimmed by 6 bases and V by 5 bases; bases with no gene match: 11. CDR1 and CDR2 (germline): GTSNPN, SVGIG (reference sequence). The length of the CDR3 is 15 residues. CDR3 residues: CAWDRGWMGSGELFF. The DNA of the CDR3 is TGTGCCTGGGACAGGGGATGGATGGGTTCCGGGGAGCTGTTTTTT.

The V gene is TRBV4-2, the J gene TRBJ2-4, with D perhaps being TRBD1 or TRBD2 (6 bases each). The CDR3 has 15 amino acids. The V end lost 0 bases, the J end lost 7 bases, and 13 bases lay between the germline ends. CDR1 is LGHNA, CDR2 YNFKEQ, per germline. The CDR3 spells CASSQDRLGGNIQYF. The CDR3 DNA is TGTGCCAGCAGCCAAGATCGGCTAGGGGGGAACATTCAGTACTTC.

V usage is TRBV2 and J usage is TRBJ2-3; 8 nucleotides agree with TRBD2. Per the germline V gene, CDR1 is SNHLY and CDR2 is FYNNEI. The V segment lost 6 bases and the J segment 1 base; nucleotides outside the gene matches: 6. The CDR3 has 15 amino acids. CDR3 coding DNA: TGTGCCAGCAGGCCGGGACTAGGCCGCACAGATACGCAGTATTTT. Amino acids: CASRPGLGRTDTQYF.

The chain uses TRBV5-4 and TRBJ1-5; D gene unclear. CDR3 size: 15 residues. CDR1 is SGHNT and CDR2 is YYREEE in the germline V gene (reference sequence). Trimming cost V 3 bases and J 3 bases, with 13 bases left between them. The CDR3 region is CASSSGLGLNQPQHF. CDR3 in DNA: TGTGCCAGCAGCTCAGGACTGGGCCTCAATCAGCCCCAGCATTTT.

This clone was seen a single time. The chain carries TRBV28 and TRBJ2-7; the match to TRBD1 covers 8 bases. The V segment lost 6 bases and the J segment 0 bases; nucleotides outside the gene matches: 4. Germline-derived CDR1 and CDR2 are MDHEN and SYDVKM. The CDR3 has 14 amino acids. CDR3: CASRPGGASYEQYF. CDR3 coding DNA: TGTGCCAGCAGGCCAGGGGGCGCCTCCTACGAGCAGTACTTC.

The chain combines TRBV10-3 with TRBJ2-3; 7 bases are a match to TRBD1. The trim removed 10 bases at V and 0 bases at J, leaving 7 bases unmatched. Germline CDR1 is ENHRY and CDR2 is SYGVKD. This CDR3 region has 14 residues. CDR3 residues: CAKSRDRSTDTQYF. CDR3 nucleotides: TGTGCCAAAAGCCGGGACAGAAGCACAGATACGCAGTATTTT.

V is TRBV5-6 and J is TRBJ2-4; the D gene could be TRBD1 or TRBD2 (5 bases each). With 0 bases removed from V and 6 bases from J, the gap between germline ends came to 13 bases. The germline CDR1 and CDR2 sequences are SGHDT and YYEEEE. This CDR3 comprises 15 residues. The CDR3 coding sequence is TGTGCCAGCAGCTTGGTGTCGGGACGGCGAAACATTCAGTACTTC. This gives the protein CASSLVSGRRNIQYF. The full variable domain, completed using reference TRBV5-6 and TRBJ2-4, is DAGVTQSPTHLIKTRGQQVTLRCSPKSGHDTVSWYQQALGQGPQFIFQYYEEEERQRGNFPDRFSGHQFPNYSSELNVNALLLGDSALYLCASSLVSGRRNIQYFGAGTRLSVL.

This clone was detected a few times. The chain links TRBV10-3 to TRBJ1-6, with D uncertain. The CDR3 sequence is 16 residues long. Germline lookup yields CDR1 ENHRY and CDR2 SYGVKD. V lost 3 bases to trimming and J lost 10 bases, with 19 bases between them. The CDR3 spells CAISDSGGVGDSPLHF. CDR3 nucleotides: TGTGCCATCAGTGACTCCGGCGGGGTCGGAGACTCACCCCTCCACTTT.